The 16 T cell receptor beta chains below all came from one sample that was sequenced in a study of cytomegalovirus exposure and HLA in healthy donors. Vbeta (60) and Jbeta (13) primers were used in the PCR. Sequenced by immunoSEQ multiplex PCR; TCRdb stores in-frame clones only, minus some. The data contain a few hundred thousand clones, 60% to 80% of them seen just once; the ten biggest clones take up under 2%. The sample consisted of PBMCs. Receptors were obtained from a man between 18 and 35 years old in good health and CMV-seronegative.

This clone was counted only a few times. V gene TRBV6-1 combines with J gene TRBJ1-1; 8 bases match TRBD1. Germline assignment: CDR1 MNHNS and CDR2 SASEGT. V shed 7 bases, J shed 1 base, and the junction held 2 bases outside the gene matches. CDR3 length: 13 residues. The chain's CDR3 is CASIGQGNTEAFF. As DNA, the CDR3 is TGTGCCAGCATAGGACAGGGGAACACTGAAGCTTTCTTT.

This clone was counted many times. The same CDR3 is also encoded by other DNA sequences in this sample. CDR3 sequence reads: CASSEAGRTTNEKLFF. The CDR3 coding sequence is TGTGCCAGCAGTGAAGCTGGCAGAACAACTAATGAAAAACTGTTTTTT. The chain is built from TRBV6-1 and TRBJ1-4; D gene unclear. From germline, CDR1 is MNHNS and CDR2 SASEGT. The ends were cut back, 0 bases at V and 0 bases at J, with 8 bases in the middle. The CDR3 totals 16 residues.

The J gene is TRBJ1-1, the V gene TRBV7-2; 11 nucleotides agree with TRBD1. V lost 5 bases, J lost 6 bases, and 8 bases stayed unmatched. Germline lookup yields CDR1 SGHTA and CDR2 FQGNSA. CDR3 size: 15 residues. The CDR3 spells CASSPRMGQGAEAFF. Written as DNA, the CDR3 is TGTGCCAGCAGCCCCAGGATGGGACAGGGGGCTGAAGCTTTCTTT.

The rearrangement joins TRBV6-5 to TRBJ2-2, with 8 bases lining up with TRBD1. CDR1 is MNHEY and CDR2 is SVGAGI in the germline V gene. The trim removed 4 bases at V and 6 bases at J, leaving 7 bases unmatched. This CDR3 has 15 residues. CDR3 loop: CASSSPYRGAGELFF. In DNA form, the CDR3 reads TGTGCCAGCAGTTCCCCCTACAGGGGGGCCGGGGAGCTGTTTTTT.

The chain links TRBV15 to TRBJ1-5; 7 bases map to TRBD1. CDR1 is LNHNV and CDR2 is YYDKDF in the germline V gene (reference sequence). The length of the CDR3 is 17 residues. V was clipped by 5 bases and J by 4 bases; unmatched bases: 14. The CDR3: CATSGKLGDRVNQPQHF. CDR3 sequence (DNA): TGTGCCACCAGCGGGAAATTGGGAGACAGGGTAAATCAGCCCCAGCATTTT. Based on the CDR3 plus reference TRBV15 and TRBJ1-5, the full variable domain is DAMVIQNPRYQVTQFGKPVTLSCSQTLNHNVMYWYQQKSSQAPKLLFHYYDKDFNNEADTPDNFQSRRPNTSFCFLDIRSPGLGDTAMYLCATSGKLGDRVNQPQHFGDGTRLSIL.

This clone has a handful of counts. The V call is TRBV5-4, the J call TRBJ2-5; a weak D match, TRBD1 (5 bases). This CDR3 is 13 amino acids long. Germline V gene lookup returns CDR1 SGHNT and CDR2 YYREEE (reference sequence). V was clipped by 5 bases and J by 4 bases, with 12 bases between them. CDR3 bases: TGTGCCAGCAGTTCCGGACAACGAGAGACCCAGTACTTC. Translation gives CASSSGQRETQYF.

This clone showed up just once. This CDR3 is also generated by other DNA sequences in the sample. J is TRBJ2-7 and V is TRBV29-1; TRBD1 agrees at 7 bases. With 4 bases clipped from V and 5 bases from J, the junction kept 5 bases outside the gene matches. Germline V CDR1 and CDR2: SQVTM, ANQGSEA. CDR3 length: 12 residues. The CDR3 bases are TGCAGCGTTGGCCACAGGGGCAACGAGCAGTACTTC. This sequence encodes CSVGHRGNEQYF.

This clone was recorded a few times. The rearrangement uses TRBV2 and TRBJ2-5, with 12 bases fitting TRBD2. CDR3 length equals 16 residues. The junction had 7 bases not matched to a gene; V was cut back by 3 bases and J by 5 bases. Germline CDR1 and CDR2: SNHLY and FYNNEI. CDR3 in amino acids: CASSEETSGSMETQYF. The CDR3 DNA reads TGTGCCAGCAGTGAGGAGACTAGCGGGAGCATGGAGACCCAGTACTTC.

CDR3 in amino acids: CASSDPGTNEKLFF. The DNA of the CDR3 is TGTGCCAGCAGTGATCCAGGAACTAATGAAAAACTGTTTTTT. The chain joins TRBV6-1 to TRBJ1-4; no firm D call. Germline CDR1 and CDR2: MNHNS and SASEGT. The CDR3 extends over 14 amino acids. V gave up 3 bases and J gave up 1 base, with 6 bases separating them.

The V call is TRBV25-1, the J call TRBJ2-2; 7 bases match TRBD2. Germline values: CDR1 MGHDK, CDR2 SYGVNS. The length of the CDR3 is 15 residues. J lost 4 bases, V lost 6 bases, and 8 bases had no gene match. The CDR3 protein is CASRGVGGSTGELFF. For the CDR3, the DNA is TGTGCCAGCAGGGGGGTGGGGGGGAGCACCGGGGAGCTGTTTTTT.

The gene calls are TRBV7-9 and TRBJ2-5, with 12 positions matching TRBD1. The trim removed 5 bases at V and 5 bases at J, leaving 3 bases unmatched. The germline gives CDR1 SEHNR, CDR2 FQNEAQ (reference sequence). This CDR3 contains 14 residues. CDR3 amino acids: CASSGTGGAETQYF. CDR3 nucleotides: TGTGCCAGCAGCGGGACAGGGGGCGCGGAGACCCAGTACTTC.

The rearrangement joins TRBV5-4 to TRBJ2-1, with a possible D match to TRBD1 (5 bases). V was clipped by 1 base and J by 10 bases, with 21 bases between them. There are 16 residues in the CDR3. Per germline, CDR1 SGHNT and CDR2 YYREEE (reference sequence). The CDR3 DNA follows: TGTGCCAGCAGCTTGAGTGGGGCTGTCTATGTCGGGGAGCAGTTCTTC. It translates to CASSLSGAVYVGEQFF.

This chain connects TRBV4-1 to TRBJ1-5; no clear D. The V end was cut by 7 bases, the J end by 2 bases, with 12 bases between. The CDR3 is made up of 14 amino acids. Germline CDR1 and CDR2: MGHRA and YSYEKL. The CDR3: CASTSGIGNQPQHF. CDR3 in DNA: TGCGCCAGCACGAGCGGGATTGGCAATCAGCCCCAGCATTTT.

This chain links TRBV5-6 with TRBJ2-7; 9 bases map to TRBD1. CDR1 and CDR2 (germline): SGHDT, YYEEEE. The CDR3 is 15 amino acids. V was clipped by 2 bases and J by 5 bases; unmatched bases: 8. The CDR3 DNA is TGTGCCAGCAGCTTATACCGGGACAGGGCCCACGAGCAGTACTTC. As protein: CASSLYRDRAHEQYF.

The CDR3 coding sequence is TGTGCCAGCAGCTTCGGGGACAGGGTGGGTGAAAAACTGTTTTTT. As protein: CASSFGDRVGEKLFF. The rearrangement joins TRBV11-3 to TRBJ1-4; 9 nucleotides align to TRBD1. With 3 bases clipped from V and 7 bases from J, the junction kept 6 bases outside the gene matches. This CDR3 is 15 amino acids long. Germline loops: CDR1 SGHNT, CDR2 YENEEA.

The CDR3 sequence: CASSISTGGNTEAFF. The CDR3 DNA sequence: TGTGCCAGTAGTATTAGTACGGGGGGGAACACTGAAGCTTTCTTT. The chain combines TRBV19 with TRBJ1-1, with a tentative D call TRBD1 (5 bases). The V and J ends lost 3 bases and 1 base respectively, with 12 bases between them. The germline CDR1 and CDR2 sequences are LNHDA and SQIVND (reference sequence). This CDR3 has 15 amino acids.